The 5 T cell receptor beta chains below all came from one sample that was sequenced in a study of regulatory T cells in long-lasting Graves disease. HTBI primers from iRepertoire and Arm-PCR of CDR3 regions yielded the TCR beta libraries. TCRdb reanalysed the multiplex PCR reads using MiXCR and keeps one entry per CDR3 protein. The sample gives 550,000 to 650,000 distinct CDR3 sequences, roughly 16% of which show up once; more than 10% is in the top ten. As to time point: newly diagnosed GD, antithyroid drugs for less than 3 months. RNA from PBMCs was the source of the TCR library. The same specimen was also included in a second study, on T cells in Graves' hyperthyroidism and ophthalmopathy.

The material was peripheral blood mononuclear cells (PBMCs), obtained at new diagnosis, from a patient treated with antithyroid drugs. These receptor sequences come from a man aged 18 to 30 with Graves disease.

This clonotype came up a few times. The rearrangement joins TRBV20-1 to TRBJ2-3; 11 nucleotides match TRBD2. With 0 bases clipped from V and 1 base from J, the junction kept 3 bases outside the gene matches. Per the germline V gene, CDR1 is DFQATT and CDR2 is SNEGSKA (reference sequence). The length of the CDR3 is 16 residues. In nucleotides, the CDR3 is TGCAGTGCTAGAGATTGGACTAGCGGGCGCACAGATACGCAGTATTTT. This sequence encodes CSARDWTSGRTDTQYF.

A few counts support this clonotype. A read error is likely, as this CDR3 ends without the conserved phenylalanine or tryptophan. The chain carries TRBV7-9 and TRBJ2-3; 10 bases are a match to TRBD2. The germline gives CDR1 SEHNR, CDR2 FQNEAQ (reference sequence). The V segment lost 3 bases and the J segment 5 bases; nucleotides outside the gene matches: 5. There are 15 residues in the CDR3. The CDR3 coding sequence is TGTGCCAGCAGCTTTCCAGCGGGAGGGGGAGATACGCAGTATCTT. Translating it yields CASSFPAGGGDTQYL.

The chain couples TRBV27 to TRBJ2-2; D remains ambiguous. The germline gives CDR1 MNHEY, CDR2 SMNVEV (reference sequence). The V gene lost 3 bases and the J gene lost 3 bases, with 5 bases spanning the gap. The CDR3 is made up of 13 amino acids. The CDR3 protein is CASSFLDTGELFF. CDR3 nucleotides: TGTGCCAGCAGTTTTTTGGACACCGGGGAGCTGTTTTTT.

This clonotype showed up many times. V and J are TRBV27 and TRBJ2-1; possibly TRBD1 or TRBD2 for D (7 bases each). The germline gives CDR1 MNHEY, CDR2 SMNVEV (reference sequence). Trimming left V 4 bases short and J 8 bases short, with 12 bases between. The CDR3 has 13 amino acids. This CDR3 reads CASSYAGGDEQFF. The CDR3, as DNA: TGTGCCAGCAGTTACGCAGGGGGGGATGAGCAGTTCTTC.

This clonotype has a handful of counts. The chain has TRBV7-6 and TRBJ2-1; D is uncertain. The CDR3 consists of 12 residues. V was cut by 3 bases and J by 6 bases, with 6 bases left in between. Looked up from germline, CDR1 is SGHVS and CDR2 is FNYEAQ. Here the CDR3 reads CASSFVPNEQFF. The CDR3 region has the DNA TGTGCCAGCAGCTTCGTTCCCAATGAGCAGTTCTTC. The full variable domain, with the rest looked up from reference TRBV7-6 and TRBJ2-1, is GAGVSQSPRYKVTKRGQDVALRCDPISGHVSLYWYRQALGQGPEFLTYFNYEAQQDKSGLPNDRFSAERPEGSISTLTIQRTEQRDSAMYRCASSFVPNEQFFGPGTRLTVL.